The 28 T cell receptor beta chains presented below share a single source sample, sequenced in a study of T-cell reconstitution after alpha-beta-depleted transplantation in children. Unique molecular identifiers were built into the TCRbeta library. TCRdb re-derived calls from the PCR reads in MiXCR, one entry per CDR3 protein. The sample lists about 260,000 distinct CDR3 sequences; around 7.8% were seen once. The sequenced sample was PBMCs, mostly from graft donor cells, obtained 180 days after TCRalphabeta/CD19-depleted stem cell transplant. These receptors came from a male patient aged 10 to 17 who had a stem cell transplant for acute lymphoblastic leukemia, so the T cells may come from the graft donor.

This clonotype was seen at least ten times. The chain carries TRBV5-1 and TRBJ2-3; 7 bases are shared with TRBD1. Trimming took 0 bases from V and 2 from J; bases not matched to a gene: 6. The CDR3 extends over 16 amino acids. Germline-derived CDR1 and CDR2 are SGHRS and YFSETQ. CDR3 residues: CASSLGTGTPTDTQYF. CDR3 nucleotides: TGCGCCAGCAGCTTGGGGACAGGAACCCCCACAGATACGCAGTATTTT. Based on the CDR3 plus reference TRBV5-1 and TRBJ2-3, the full variable domain is KAGVTQTPRYLIKTRGQQVTLSCSPISGHRSVSWYQQTPGQGLQFLFEYFSETQRNKGNFPGRFSGRQFSNSRSEMNVSTLELGDSALYLCASSLGTGTPTDTQYFGPGTRLTVL.

To note about this clonotype: It may be a read error: a sequence one base away is much more abundant. The chain links TRBV20-1 to TRBJ2-1, with 7 nucleotides matching TRBD1. Germline V lookup: CDR1 DFQATT, CDR2 SNEGSKA (reference sequence). The CDR3 consists of 14 residues. CDR3 sequence: CSAPDRVGYNQQFF. The CDR3 DNA follows: TGCAGTGCTCCTGACAGGGTCGGGTACAATCAGCAGTTCTTC.

This clonotype was recorded many times. This rearrangement joins TRBV7-2 to TRBJ2-3, with D unclear. Per germline, CDR1 SGHTA and CDR2 FQGNSA. CDR3 length equals 15 residues. The V and J ends lost 2 bases and 5 bases respectively, with 14 bases between them. The CDR3 sequence is CASSLRAGVGDTQYF. In DNA, the CDR3 is TGTGCCAGCAGCTTAAGGGCCGGCGTGGGAGATACGCAGTATTTT.

The chain uses TRBV23-1 and TRBJ2-7; D possibly matches TRBD1 or TRBD2 (5 bases each). Being an ORF, TRBV23-1 has a function that is uncertain. Between the trimmed V and J ends, which lost 0 bases and 3 bases, there was a span of 18 bases. This CDR3 is 17 amino acids long. CDR3 loop: CASSQSLDPLGDYEQYF. The CDR3 nucleotides are TGCGCCAGCAGTCAATCCCTGGACCCCTTGGGGGACTACGAGCAGTACTTC.

Only a few counts were recorded for this clonotype. J is TRBJ2-3 and V is TRBV9; D is possibly TRBD1 or TRBD2 (5 bases each). V gave up 3 bases and J gave up 5 bases, with 19 bases separating them. The CDR3 has 16 amino acids. Per germline, CDR1 SGDLS and CDR2 YYNGEE. CDR3 nucleotides: TGTGCCAGCAGCGGGGACCCCGTCGACTCCGGAGATACGCAGTATTTT. It codes for CASSGDPVDSGDTQYF.

This clonotype was detected ten times or more. This chain's CDR3 is CSVESQGIGTYEQYF. CDR3 in DNA: TGCAGCGTTGAAAGCCAGGGCATTGGGACCTACGAGCAGTACTTC. This chain uses TRBV29-1 with TRBJ2-7, with D possibly matching TRBD1 (5 bases). In germline, CDR1 is SQVTM, CDR2 ANQGSEA. The CDR3 has 15 amino acids. V shed 2 bases and J shed 2 bases, with 16 bases lying between them.

The table lists this clonotype with many counts. The chain recombines TRBV11-2 with TRBJ1-3; D perhaps matches TRBD1 (5 bases). From germline, CDR1 is SGHAT and CDR2 FQNNGV. With 10 bases removed from V and 0 bases from J, the gap between germline ends came to 7 bases. The CDR3 is 12 residues long. CDR3 DNA sequence: TGTGCCATCCAGGGCTCTGGAAACACCATATATTTT. Protein product: CAIQGSGNTIYF. The complete variable domain, with remaining parts taken from reference TRBV11-2 and TRBJ1-3, reads EAGVAQSPRYKIIEKRQSVAFWCNPISGHATLYWYQQILGQGPKLLIQFQNNGVVDDSQLPKDRFSAERLKGVDSTLKIQPAKLEDSAVYLCAIQGSGNTIYFGEGSWLTVV.

This clonotype has a count of ten or more. The V call is TRBV25-1, the J call TRBJ2-6, with 12 bases fitting TRBD1. Germline V gives CDR1 MGHDK, CDR2 SYGVNS. The CDR3 spans 21 residues. V lost 1 base to trimming and J lost 0 bases; unmatched junction nucleotides: 10. This chain's CDR3 is CASSEWSLRDRGLSGANVLTF. In DNA, the CDR3 is TGTGCCAGCAGTGAATGGAGTTTGCGGGACAGGGGGCTCTCTGGGGCCAACGTCCTGACTTTC.

This clonotype was seen many times. The chain has TRBV4-1 and TRBJ1-1, with D uncertain. The CDR3 is 16 amino acids. Looked up from germline, CDR1 is MGHRA and CDR2 is YSYEKL. Trimming took off 0 bases at V and 1 base at J, with 12 bases between the two ends. CDR3 nucleotides: TGCGCCAGCAGCCAAGATAAAAGTTGGAGGAACACTGAAGCTTTCTTT. Its translation: CASSQDKSWRNTEAFF.

This clonotype was detected many times. The chain combines TRBV4-3 with TRBJ1-2; D uncertain. The ends were cut back, 0 bases at V and 4 bases at J, with 9 bases in the middle. There are 14 residues in the CDR3. Germline-derived CDR1 and CDR2 are LGHNA and YSLEER. CDR3 residues: CASSQDTGVYGYTF. In DNA form, the CDR3 reads TGCGCCAGCAGCCAAGATACTGGGGTCTATGGCTACACCTTC.

V is TRBV12-3 or TRBV12-4 and J is TRBJ1-2; D is uncertain. This CDR3 is built from 11 residues. V dropped 8 bases and J dropped 6 bases, with 10 bases sitting between them. The CDR3 DNA is TGTGCCAGCGGTGGAGGGAATGGCTACACCTTC. As protein: CASGGGNGYTF.

This clonotype was observed at least ten times. V gene TRBV5-1 combines with J gene TRBJ1-2, with 8 positions matching TRBD1. The J segment lost 5 bases and the V segment lost 1 base, leaving 1 base of the junction unmatched. Germline CDR1 SGHRS, CDR2 YFSETQ. CDR3 length equals 13 residues. CDR3 in amino acids: CASSLRTGYGYTF. Here the CDR3 DNA reads TGCGCCAGCAGCTTGCGGACAGGGTATGGCTACACCTTC.

This clonotype was detected ten times or more. This chain connects TRBV6-5 to TRBJ1-5; D perhaps matches TRBD1 (6 bases). The CDR3 is 13 amino acids. Germline V gene lookup returns CDR1 MNHEY and CDR2 SVGAGI. V lost 6 bases, J lost 3 bases, and 9 bases lay in between. The CDR3 sequence: CASRRDTNQPQHF. CDR3 DNA: TGTGCCAGCAGGCGGGACACCAATCAGCCCCAGCATTTT.

This clonotype was seen repeatedly, ten times or more. J is TRBJ1-5 and V is TRBV12-3 or TRBV12-4; tentative D call: TRBD1 (5 bases). Trimming cost V 2 bases and J 7 bases, with 15 bases left between them. This CDR3 has 15 residues. Here the CDR3 DNA reads TGTGCCAGCAGTTTACAGGGCGGCTACGACCAGCCCCAGCATTTT. It yields the protein CASSLQGGYDQPQHF.

The table lists this clonotype with many counts. The rearrangement uses TRBV7-2 and TRBJ1-1; D is perhaps TRBD1 (5 bases). This CDR3 has 12 residues. V was trimmed by 5 bases and J by 7 bases, leaving 11 bases between them. Germline V gene data show CDR1 as SGHTA and CDR2 as FQGNSA. The DNA of the CDR3 is TGTGCCAGCAGCCCCGGACAACTTGAAGCTTTCTTT. It yields the protein CASSPGQLEAFF.

This clonotype was seen repeatedly, ten times or more. The gene calls are TRBV11-2 and TRBJ2-7, with 9 bases identical to TRBD2. CDR1 and CDR2 from the germline V gene are SGHAT and FQNNGV. There are 18 residues in the CDR3. Trimming removed 2 bases from V and 3 bases from J; junction bases left unmatched: 14. The DNA for the CDR3 is TGTGCCAGCAGCTTATACAGGTGGAATCGAGCGGGAGGCTACGAGCAGTACTTC. This gives the protein CASSLYRWNRAGGYEQYF.

This clonotype was seen many times. The J gene is TRBJ2-5, the V gene TRBV5-1; weak D call: TRBD2 (6 bases). Germline V gene lookup returns CDR1 SGHRS and CDR2 YFSETQ. Trimming took 0 bases from V and 1 from J, leaving 10 bases between them. The CDR3 totals 15 residues. The CDR3 spells CASSLAPGLQETQYF. DNA of the CDR3: TGCGCCAGCAGCTTGGCTCCGGGACTCCAAGAGACCCAGTACTTC.

This clonotype was observed at least ten times. The rearrangement joins TRBV3-1 to TRBJ2-3; 8 nucleotides match TRBD2. V lost 6 bases, J lost 0 bases, and 5 bases stayed unmatched. Germline V CDR1 and CDR2: LGHDT, YNNKEL (reference sequence). The CDR3 is 15 amino acids. The CDR3 spells CASSPSGPSTDTQYF. CDR3 DNA sequence: TGTGCCAGCAGTCCTAGCGGGCCCAGCACAGATACGCAGTATTTT.

This clonotype occurred many times. This rearrangement joins TRBV5-1 to TRBJ1-2; D remains unclear. CDR1 is SGHRS, CDR2 YFSETQ, per germline. This CDR3 comprises 14 residues. Trimming removed 4 bases from V and 1 base from J, with 11 bases in between. The CDR3: CASSGSTVNYGYTF. In DNA, the CDR3 is TGCGCCAGCAGCGGGAGTACAGTTAACTATGGCTACACCTTC.

This clonotype was detected a few times. This chain connects TRBV6-4 to TRBJ2-7, with D possibly TRBD2 on 7 matching bases. V lost 2 bases and J lost 2, with 13 bases in between. CDR3 length: 15 residues. Germline CDR1 is MRHNA and CDR2 is SNTAGT. The CDR3 here is CASSDTAGAPYEQYF. The CDR3 DNA reads as TGTGCCAGCAGTGACACCGCGGGGGCCCCCTACGAGCAGTACTTC.

Details on this clonotype: This may arise from a read error, as a much more abundant clone is one base away. The chain couples TRBV11-1 to TRBJ2-7; 8 positions agree with TRBD1. Germline-derived CDR1 and CDR2 are SGHAT and FQDESV (reference sequence). V lost 5 bases to trimming and J lost 1 base; unmatched junction nucleotides: 19. CDR3 length: 19 residues. The CDR3 DNA reads as TGTGCCAGCAGCAAGAGGGGGACAGGCACCCTCTCGGCGTCCTACGAGCAGTACTTC. It is translated as CASSKRGTGTLSASYEQYF.

The chain is built from TRBV5-6 and TRBJ2-7, with D possibly being TRBD1 or TRBD2 (5 bases each). Germline lookup yields CDR1 SGHDT and CDR2 YYEEEE. The CDR3 is 15 residues long. V lost 2 bases to trimming and J lost 5 bases, with 17 bases between them. The CDR3 region has the DNA TGTGCCAGCAGCTTCTACCAAACCCGGGGCCACGAGCAGTACTTC. This gives the protein CASSFYQTRGHEQYF.

In its sample, this clonotype was seen many times. The CDR3 DNA is TGTGCCAGCAGGGGGGGGAATACGCAGTATTTT. This gives the protein CASRGGNTQYF. The chain joins TRBV12-3 or TRBV12-4 to TRBJ2-3; 7 bases are shared with TRBD2. V trimming: 6 bases; J trimming: 7 bases; junction bases outside the gene matches: 1. The CDR3 has 11 residues.

This clonotype was detected many times. The V call is TRBV20-1, the J call TRBJ2-3, with 7 bases matching TRBD2. The V gene end was trimmed by 2 bases and the J gene end by 6 bases; junction bases not matched to a gene: 14. This CDR3 has 16 amino acids. Germline V lookup: CDR1 DFQATT, CDR2 SNEGSKA (reference sequence). CDR3 sequence: CSARPGWGTTVDTQYF. DNA for the CDR3: TGCAGTGCTAGACCAGGGTGGGGGACTACTGTTGATACGCAGTATTTT.

This clonotype was recorded many times. The J gene is TRBJ2-3, the V gene TRBV15; the D is unclear. The CDR3 has 12 amino acids. Germline V gives CDR1 LNHNV, CDR2 YYDKDF (reference sequence). V gave up 2 bases and J gave up 0 bases, with 0 bases separating them. The CDR3 reads CATSRSTDTQYF. The DNA of the CDR3 is TGTGCCACCAGCAGAAGCACAGATACGCAGTATTTT. Filled out from reference TRBV15 and TRBJ2-3, the complete variable domain reads DAMVIQNPRYQVTQFGKPVTLSCSQTLNHNVMYWYQQKSSQAPKLLFHYYDKDFNNEADTPDNFQSRRPNTSFCFLDIRSPGLGDTAMYLCATSRSTDTQYFGPGTRLTVL.

At least ten counts were recorded for this clonotype. J is TRBJ1-2 and V is TRBV3-1; a possible D gene is TRBD1 (6 bases). Trimming removed 6 bases from V and 2 bases from J, with 10 bases in between. Germline loops: CDR1 LGHDT, CDR2 YNNKEL (reference sequence). The CDR3 totals 13 residues. Here the CDR3 reads CASRAGQNYGYTF. The CDR3 DNA reads TGTGCCAGCAGGGCCGGACAGAACTATGGCTACACCTTC.

Of note for this clonotype: A much more abundant neighbour one base away suggests this may be a read error. The chain uses TRBV5-6 and TRBJ2-5; D not resolved. Trimming took off 4 bases at V and 4 bases at J, with 11 bases between the two ends. The CDR3 is 13 amino acids. The germline V gene encodes CDR1 SGHDT and CDR2 YYEEEE. As DNA, the CDR3 is TGTGCCAGCAGCCCACGGCAGAGAGAGACCCAGTACTTC. Amino acid sequence: CASSPRQRETQYF.

At least ten counts were recorded for this clonotype. The CDR3 sequence: CASWGRFTYEQYF. The CDR3 DNA reads as TGTGCCAGCTGGGGTAGGTTTACCTACGAGCAGTACTTC. The chain is built from TRBV27 and TRBJ2-7; D not certain. V lost 8 bases and J lost 2, with 13 bases in between. Germline CDR1 is MNHEY and CDR2 is SMNVEV (reference sequence). This CDR3 spans 13 amino acids.